This T cell receptor beta chain derives from a study of CD8 T cells in ankylosing spondylitis. Study-level results: It appeared that ankylosing spondylitis blood was characterized by a TCR beta motif of under ten highly homologous variants. It was reported that disease-linked clones were significantly enriched in matched ankylosing spondylitis synovial fluid. In synovial fluid and blood from reactive arthritis, some motif variants were previously reported. Clones linked with disease were CD8+ and fairly uncommon in the peripheral blood.

Of note for this clonotype: Its antigen is still unknown.

Library preparation for TCR beta used quantitative 5'-RACE with molecular barcodes. From the 5' RACE reads, TCRdb called clonotypes with MiXCR, one entry per CDR3 protein. This table holds about 540,000 distinct CDR3 sequences, about 13% found once. V lost 9 bases, J lost 1 base, and 10 bases lay in between. The CDR3 is made up of 12 amino acids. The germline CDR1 and CDR2 sequences are MDHEN and SYDVKM. The chain is built from TRBV28 and TRBJ2-7; tentatively, D is TRBD2 (6 bases). The material sequenced was blood, either unsorted or a sorted T cell fraction (not recorded which). The receptor was isolated from a male donor with ankylosing spondylitis. CDR3 DNA sequence: TGTGCCAGTCTAGGGACTTCCTACGAGCAGTACGTC. Amino acid sequence: CASLGTSYEQYV.